This is a list of T cell receptor beta chains from one sample in a study of early T cells in non-severe SARS-CoV-2 infection. In TCRdb, the 5' RACE reads were re-called with MiXCR into one record per CDR3 protein. The table lists approximately 43,000 distinct CDR3 sequences, 7% to 7.5% of them singletons. What was sequenced was whole blood. The receptors derive from an adult who was a healthcare worker with PCR-confirmed SARS-CoV-2 infection or an uninfected control (not recorded which). Both conserved end residues are part of each CDR3. Each record gives: clone size, J gene, D gene, V gene, CDR3 protein, CDR3 DNA. A D gene is named only where the DNA matches it firmly. A clone size is listed for some rows: how often the clone was seen (once, few, many), or a class if it is expanded.

size: few; J: TRBJ1-1; D: TRBD1; V: TRBV14; CDR3: CASSPLRTGHTEAFF; DNA: TGTGCCAGCAGCCCCCTCCGGACAGGGCACACTGAAGCTTTCTTT
size: many; J: TRBJ2-7; D: .; V: TRBV10-1; CDR3: CASSESTGYEQYF; DNA: TGCGCCAGCAGTGAGTCGACGGGATACGAGCAGTACTTC
size: .; J: TRBJ2-2; D: .; V: TRBV6-4; CDR3: CASSVMDAGELFF; DNA: TGTGCCAGCAGTGTGATGGACGCCGGGGAACTGTTTTTT
size: few; J: TRBJ2-3; D: TRBD2; V: TRBV7-8; CDR3: CASSLAPAGGDTQYF; DNA: TGTGCCAGCAGCTTAGCCCCCGCGGGGGGAGATACGCAGTATTTT
size: few; J: TRBJ1-6; D: .; V: TRBV7-2; CDR3: CASSLRVSPLHF; DNA: TGTGCCAGCAGCTTAAGGGTCTCACCCCTCCACTTT
size: few; J: TRBJ2-3; D: TRBD2; V: TRBV5-1; CDR3: CASSPGTSYPDTQYF; DNA: TGCGCCAGCAGCCCCGGGACTAGCTATCCAGATACGCAGTATTTT
size: .; J: TRBJ2-7; D: .; V: TRBV18; CDR3: CASSPPGVYEQYF; DNA: TGTGCCAGCTCACCACCGGGAGTCTACGAGCAGTACTTC
size: many; J: TRBJ1-3; D: .; V: TRBV12-3/TRBV12-4; CDR3: CASSLLDRPGNTIYF; DNA: TGTGCCAGCAGTTTGTTGGACAGACCTGGAAACACCATATATTTT
size: .; J: TRBJ2-1; D: TRBD1; V: TRBV29-1; CDR3: CSSIGTDSYNEQFF; DNA: TGCAGCTCAATAGGGACAGACTCCTACAATGAGCAGTTCTTC
size: .; J: TRBJ1-1; D: .; V: TRBV7-9; CDR3: CASGAEAFF; DNA: TGTGCCAGCGGGGCTGAAGCTTTCTTT
size: .; J: TRBJ1-1; D: .; V: TRBV6-6; CDR3: CASSGAVNTEAFF; DNA: TGTGCCAGCTCAGGGGCGGTGAACACTGAAGCTTTCTTT
size: few; J: TRBJ2-3; D: .; V: TRBV11-2; CDR3: CASSLVGATSTDTQYF; DNA: TGTGCCAGCAGCTTAGTAGGAGCGACTAGCACAGATACGCAGTATTTT
size: .; J: TRBJ2-7; D: .; V: TRBV7-9; CDR3: CASSLSNSPFSYEQYF; DNA: TGTGCCAGCAGCTTAAGTAATTCCCCCTTTTCCTACGAGCAGTACTTC
size: many; J: TRBJ2-5; D: .; V: TRBV5-4; CDR3: CASSLTNQETQYF; DNA: TGTGCCAGCAGCTTGACAAACCAAGAGACCCAGTACTTC
size: many; J: TRBJ1-4; D: .; V: TRBV4-3; CDR3: CASSQMPGWTNEKLFF; DNA: TGCGCCAGCAGCCAAATGCCGGGTTGGACTAATGAAAAACTGTTTTTT
size: .; J: TRBJ2-1; D: .; V: TRBV11-2; CDR3: CASSLAGGPFNEQFF; DNA: TGTGCCAGCAGCTTAGCTGGGGGGCCGTTCAATGAGCAGTTCTTC
size: .; J: TRBJ2-7; D: .; V: TRBV5-5; CDR3: CASSFRGLYEQYF; DNA: TGTGCCAGCAGCTTCCGGGGTCTCTACGAGCAGTACTTC
size: many; J: TRBJ2-5; D: .; V: TRBV24-1; CDR3: CATSDSMAQYF; DNA: TGTGCCACCAGTGATTCGATGGCCCAGTACTTC
size: .; J: TRBJ2-7; D: TRBD2; V: TRBV12-3/TRBV12-4; CDR3: CASTLGGGTYEQYF; DNA: TGTGCCAGCACCCTCGGGGGGGGAACGTACGAGCAGTACTTC
size: .; J: TRBJ2-5; D: TRBD1; V: TRBV4-3; CDR3: CASSQGTGPSETQYF; DNA: TGCGCCAGCAGCCAAGGGACAGGGCCGTCGGAGACCCAGTACTTC